Listed below are T cell receptor beta chains from one sample, sequenced in a study of response to subunit inactivated influenza vaccine. TCRdb re-analysed the RT-PCR reads in MiXCR, keeping a single row per CDR3 protein. The sample carries about 610,000 distinct CDR3 sequences, around 15% recorded once. The sample in question was PBMCs from blood, obtained 11 to 12 days after vaccination. The source of these receptors is a man aged 45-60 years who received an inactivated influenza vaccine. CDR3s include the opening cysteine and the closing phenylalanine or tryptophan. A D gene is named only where the DNA matches it firmly. Size is omitted from some rows. Given values are once, few, many or a class for expanded clones.

clone_size d_call j_call v_call cdr3_aa cdr3_nt
many TRBD2 TRBJ2-7 TRBV6-2/TRBV6-3 CASSYAPTIAGVLTYEQYF TGTGCCAGCAGTTACGCGCCGACCATAGCGGGGGTCCTGACCTACGAGCAGTACTTC
few TRBD1 TRBJ1-4 TRBV7-9 CASSRDRDEKLFF TGTGCCAGCAGTCGGGACAGGGACGAAAAACTGTTTTTT
NA NA TRBJ2-5 TRBV4-3 CASSRSPTTGIGETQYF TGCGCCAGCAGCCGGAGCCCAACCACAGGAATAGGAGAGACCCAGTACTTC
few NA TRBJ2-1 TRBV29-1 CSVEGTADSYNEQFF TGCAGCGTTGAAGGTACAGCGGATTCCTACAATGAGCAGTTCTTC
few TRBD1 TRBJ1-5 TRBV6-5 CASSYSVTGNQPQHF TGTGCCAGCAGTTACTCGGTGACAGGGAATCAGCCCCAGCATTTT
NA TRBD2 TRBJ2-3 TRBV29-1 CSLGPLAGDGDDTQYF TGCAGCCTAGGCCCACTAGCGGGAGATGGGGACGATACGCAGTATTTT
few NA TRBJ2-4 TRBV20-1 CSAATGSRAKNIQYF TGCAGTGCCGCGACTGGGTCCAGAGCCAAAAACATTCAGTACTTC
NA NA TRBJ2-2 TRBV7-3 CASSPISDTGELFF TGTGCCAGCAGCCCCATATCCGACACCGGGGAGCTGTTTTTT
NA TRBD1 TRBJ2-1 TRBV7-2 CASSMTGSFGYEQFF TGTGCCAGCAGCATGACAGGGAGTTTTGGGTATGAGCAGTTCTTC
NA TRBD2 TRBJ2-5 TRBV6-1 CASRPSGSKGETQYF TGTGCCAGCAGACCTAGCGGGAGTAAGGGAGAGACCCAGTACTTC
NA TRBD1 TRBJ1-1 TRBV3-1 CASSQVSRGLREAFF TGTGCCAGCAGCCAAGTGAGTAGGGGGCTGAGGGAAGCTTTCTTT
NA TRBD1 TRBJ2-3 TRBV20-1 CSASVAGGDTQYF TGCAGTGCTAGTGTGGCAGGGGGAGATACGCAGTATTTT
many NA TRBJ2-1 TRBV7-2 CASSPGYPYNEQFF TGTGCCAGCAGTCCGGGGTACCCCTACAATGAGCAGTTCTTC
NA NA TRBJ2-6 TRBV15 CATSPRTDSGANVLTF TGTGCCACCAGTCCCAGGACGGACTCTGGGGCCAACGTCCTGACTTTC
NA TRBD2 TRBJ2-1 TRBV12-3/TRBV12-4 CASSFGGSGYNEQFF TGTGCCAGCAGTTTCGGGGGGTCGGGGTACAATGAGCAGTTCTTC
NA TRBD1 TRBJ1-6 TRBV7-3 CASSTTGRNSPLHF TGTGCCAGCAGCACGACAGGGCGGAATTCACCCCTCCACTTT
NA NA TRBJ2-1 TRBV6-2/TRBV6-3 CASSSGTFNEQFF TGTGCCAGCAGTTCCGGGACTTTTAATGAGCAGTTCTTC
NA TRBD1 TRBJ1-4 TRBV20-1 CSARDRDSGWDEKLFF TGCAGTGCTAGAGATCGGGACAGCGGGTGGGATGAAAAACTGTTTTTT
NA TRBD1 TRBJ2-3 TRBV29-1 CSVELWTGVLDTQYF TGCAGCGTTGAGCTCTGGACAGGGGTTTTGGATACGCAGTATTTT
few TRBD1 TRBJ1-2 TRBV7-8 CASSLTSGTAYGYTF TGTGCCAGCAGCCTGACATCCGGGACAGCCTATGGCTACACCTTC
NA TRBD2 TRBJ2-5 TRBV20-1 CSARIPAGVRETQYF TGCAGTGCCCGAATACCGGCGGGGGTCCGTGAGACCCAGTACTTC
few TRBD1 TRBJ2-7 TRBV9 CASSVTGGPTYEQYF TGTGCCAGCAGCGTGACAGGGGGTCCGACCTACGAGCAGTACTTC
NA TRBD1 TRBJ2-2 TRBV19 CASRRQGADTGELFF TGTGCCAGTAGGCGACAGGGGGCGGACACCGGGGAGCTGTTTTTT
NA NA TRBJ2-5 TRBV28 CASSPEVAAQETQYF TGTGCCAGCAGTCCCGAGGTGGCGGCCCAAGAGACCCAGTACTTC
NA TRBD2 TRBJ2-1 TRBV6-4 CASSDSLAGGLDGYNEQFF TGTGCCAGCAGTGACTCGCTAGCGGGAGGGCTTGATGGCTACAATGAGCAGTTCTTC
few NA TRBJ1-5 TRBV12-3/TRBV12-4 CASSFFLAANQPQHF TGTGCCAGCAGTTTTTTCCTCGCGGCAAATCAGCCCCAGCATTTT
few TRBD2 TRBJ2-7 TRBV9 CASSPGTNRFYEQYF TGTGCCAGCAGCCCCGGGACTAACCGATTCTACGAGCAGTACTTC
NA TRBD2 TRBJ2-1 TRBV7-3 CASSLDGEGEQFF TGTGCCAGCAGCTTAGACGGGGAGGGTGAGCAGTTCTTC
NA NA TRBJ2-3 TRBV10-3 CAISGISTDTQYF TGTGCCATCAGCGGCATATCCACAGATACGCAGTATTTT
few TRBD2 TRBJ2-1 TRBV3-1 CASSQGQLAGGNEQFF TGTGCCAGCAGCCAAGGTCAACTAGCGGGGGGTAATGAGCAGTTCTTC
NA TRBD2 TRBJ2-1 TRBV28 CASSGLAGVRKYEQFF TGTGCCAGCAGTGGACTAGCGGGAGTTAGGAAATATGAGCAGTTCTTC
few TRBD1 TRBJ2-1 TRBV10-3 CAISRTGDEQFF TGTGCCATCAGCAGGACAGGGGATGAGCAGTTCTTC
many NA TRBJ2-7 TRBV7-2 CASSLQAGINYEQYF TGTGCCAGCAGCTTACAGGCAGGGATAAACTACGAGCAGTACTTC
few TRBD2 TRBJ2-1 TRBV11-2 CASSFTSGRGVEQFF TGTGCCAGCAGCTTTACTAGCGGGAGGGGGGTCGAGCAGTTCTTC
many TRBD2 TRBJ2-1 TRBV5-1 CASSFTGLAGDNEQFF TGCGCCAGCAGCTTTACGGGACTAGCGGGAGATAATGAGCAGTTCTTC
NA NA TRBJ2-7 TRBV20-1 CSARDAERPTGEQYF TGCAGTGCTAGAGACGCGGAGAGACCGACTGGGGAGCAGTACTTC
NA TRBD1 TRBJ1-6 TRBV7-8 CASSSRTGSRSPLHF TGTGCCAGCAGCTCCCGGACAGGGAGCAGATCACCCCTCCACTTT
NA TRBD2 TRBJ2-1 TRBV18 CASSSSGRATGEQFF TGTGCCAGCTCATCGAGCGGGAGGGCCACGGGTGAGCAGTTCTTC
few TRBD1 TRBJ2-6 TRBV15 CATSTGGISGANVLTF TGTGCCACCAGCACAGGGGGTATCTCTGGGGCCAACGTCCTGACTTTC
many NA TRBJ1-2 TRBV28 CASSFGQTIYGYTF TGTGCCAGCAGTTTTGGACAGACAATCTATGGCTACACCTTC
many TRBD1 TRBJ2-6 TRBV29-1 CSVSFGTVLSSGANVLTF TGCAGCGTATCTTTCGGGACAGTACTCTCCTCTGGGGCCAACGTCCTGACTTTC
few NA TRBJ1-1 TRBV12-3/TRBV12-4 CASSALRVVNTEAFF TGTGCCAGCAGTGCCCTCAGGGTTGTGAACACTGAAGCTTTCTTT
many NA TRBJ2-2 TRBV12-3/TRBV12-4 CASSRLGRNTGELFF TGTGCCAGCAGTCGACTCGGACGTAACACCGGGGAGCTGTTTTTT
few NA TRBJ1-5 TRBV20-1 CSARGGLSNQPQHF TGCAGTGCTAGAGGGGGCCTTAGCAATCAGCCCCAGCATTTT
NA TRBD2 TRBJ2-4 TRBV18 CASSPPASGNIQYF TGTGCCAGCTCACCACCTGCTAGCGGAAACATTCAGTACTTC
NA TRBD1 TRBJ2-5 TRBV7-2 CASSARGPETQYF TGTGCCAGCAGCGCCAGGGGGCCTGAGACCCAGTACTTC
NA NA TRBJ1-3 TRBV10-3 CAISNGNTIYF TGTGCCATCTCTAACGGAAACACCATATATTTT
many NA TRBJ2-7 TRBV7-9 CASSLVVSSYEQYF TGTGCCAGCAGCTTAGTTGTCAGCTCCTACGAGCAGTACTTC
few NA TRBJ2-7 TRBV30 CAWSRDTYEQYF TGTGCCTGGAGTCGGGACACCTACGAGCAGTACTTC
few TRBD1 TRBJ1-1 TRBV7-2 CASSLLTGSTEAFF TGTGCCAGCAGCTTATTGACAGGGTCCACTGAAGCTTTCTTT
NA TRBD2 TRBJ2-7 TRBV7-8 CASSRSGGAYEQYF TGTGCCAGCAGCCGTAGCGGGGGGGCGTACGAGCAGTACTTC